This passage covers 10 T cell receptor beta chains from one sample sequenced in a study of T cell changes during pregnancy in multiple sclerosis. Sequencing used immunoSEQ multiplex PCR; TCRdb keeps in-frame clones, though not all of them. The sample carries around 70,000 clones, about 92% recorded once. The sequencing here drew on peripheral blood, taken before pregnancy. Receptors originate from a female donor with multiple sclerosis, enrolled in a pregnancy study.

The chain links TRBV7-2 to TRBJ2-7, with 10 positions matching TRBD1. V dropped 5 bases and J dropped 0; count of bases not matched to a gene: 4. Looked up from germline, CDR1 is SGHTA and CDR2 is FQGNSA. The length of the CDR3 is 15 residues. The CDR3 DNA sequence: TGTGCCAGCAGCGTACGGACAGGGGGCTCCTACGAGCAGTACTTC. It specifies CASSVRTGGSYEQYF.

The chain combines TRBV5-1 with TRBJ1-1; possible D gene TRBD1, 6 bases. The CDR3 contains 16 residues. Germline values: CDR1 SGHRS, CDR2 YFSETQ. Between the trimmed V and J ends, which lost 5 bases and 0 bases, there was a span of 17 bases. DNA of the CDR3: TGCGCCAGCAGTCCCCCGGGACACTCCCTGAACACTGAAGCTTTCTTT. Amino acid sequence: CASSPPGHSLNTEAFF.

The chain uses TRBV7-9 and TRBJ2-3; D gene unclear. Germline CDR1 SEHNR, CDR2 FQNEAQ (reference sequence). V was trimmed by 0 bases and J by 2 bases, leaving 15 bases between them. CDR3 length equals 17 residues. DNA for the CDR3: TGTGCCAGCAGCTTAGCGTCGGCGGTCTTAGCCACAGATACGCAGTATTTT. Residues: CASSLASAVLATDTQYF.

This clone was seen a handful of times. The CDR3 region has the DNA TGTGCCAGCACCGAGGGAGTGGGAGGTGTCACAGATACGCAGTATTTT. It yields the protein CASTEGVGGVTDTQYF. The chain employs TRBV4-2 and TRBJ2-3, with TRBD2 as a possible D gene (6 bases). Germline values: CDR1 LGHNA, CDR2 YNFKEQ. V dropped 7 bases and J dropped 2 bases, with 19 bases sitting between them. This CDR3 has 16 amino acids.

This chain joins TRBV7-9 and TRBJ1-5; D is possibly TRBD1 (6 bases). V was trimmed by 5 bases and J by 1 base, leaving 9 bases between them. CDR3 length: 14 amino acids. Germline values: CDR1 SEHNR, CDR2 FQNEAQ (reference sequence). CDR3 sequence reads: CASSRGQSNQPQHF. CDR3 nucleotide sequence: TGTGCCAGCAGCCGCGGACAGAGCAATCAGCCCCAGCATTTT.

The V call is TRBV19, the J call TRBJ2-7; 7 bases fit TRBD1. The CDR3 is 16 amino acids. Germline CDR1 and CDR2: LNHDA and SQIVND (reference sequence). V lost 6 bases and J lost 3; bases outside the gene matches: 14. DNA of the CDR3: TGTGCCAGTAGCAAAACAGGGGTTCAAAATTTCTACGAGCAGTACTTC. Translated: CASSKTGVQNFYEQYF.

The chain couples TRBV27 to TRBJ2-3, with TRBD2 matching 11 bases. V lost 2 bases to trimming and J lost 5 bases; unmatched junction nucleotides: 3. Germline-derived CDR1 and CDR2 are MNHEY and SMNVEV (reference sequence). The CDR3 totals 15 residues. For the CDR3, the DNA is TGTGCCAGCAGTTTAACTAGCGGGAGTGGAGATACGCAGTATTTT. This gives the protein CASSLTSGSGDTQYF.

The V and J genes are TRBV6-5 and TRBJ2-1; 7 bases are a match to TRBD1. Trimming removed 7 bases from V and 4 bases from J; junction bases left unmatched: 10. This CDR3 comprises 15 residues. Germline CDR1 reads MNHEY; CDR2 reads SVGAGI. Here the CDR3 reads CASKQGEMGYNEQFF. CDR3 DNA: TGTGCCAGCAAGCAGGGGGAGATGGGTTACAATGAGCAGTTCTTC.

The chain couples TRBV7-9 to TRBJ2-1; 10 nucleotides line up with TRBD2. CDR3 length: 15 residues. Per the germline V gene, CDR1 is SEHNR and CDR2 is FQNEAQ (reference sequence). V was pared by 1 base and J by 9 bases, with 6 bases of the junction left unmatched. The CDR3 is CASSLEGLAGVEQFF. The CDR3 DNA reads as TGTGCCAGCAGCTTAGAAGGCCTAGCGGGAGTTGAGCAGTTCTTC.

CDR3 region: CASSVAGGSNQPQHF. CDR3 nucleotide sequence: TGTGCCAGCAGCGTAGCAGGGGGCTCAAATCAGCCCCAGCATTTT. The chain couples TRBV6-1 to TRBJ1-5; TRBD1 matches at 8 bases. V was clipped by 6 bases and J by 4 bases; unmatched bases: 8. This CDR3 comprises 15 residues. From germline, CDR1 is MNHNS and CDR2 SASEGT.